At least ten counts were recorded for the clone carrying this T cell receptor (beta chain). V lost 1 base and J lost 0, with 10 bases in between. The CDR3 extends over 14 amino acids. Germline V gene data show CDR1 as SQVTM and CDR2 as ANQGSEA. The authors ran a second PCR of roughly 6 to 12 cycles using a sample-barcoded 5' primer and a J-beta primer mix. Each of the cDNA molecules was tagged by a template-switch adaptor with 12 random nucleotides. TCRdb reanalysed the 5' RACE reads using MiXCR and keeps one entry per CDR3 protein. The sample lists 1.5 million to 1.8 million distinct CDR3 sequences; approximately 43% were seen once. Samples each yielded at least 6 micrograms of total RNA. The data stem from a study of blood T cells in healthy people across ages.

The source is a young woman in good health. Sequences were obtained from blood. This chain links TRBV29-1 with TRBJ2-7; tentatively, D is TRBD1 (6 bases). CDR3 nucleotides: TGCAGCGTTGAAGGACAGGAGACCTCCTACGAGCAGTACTTC. Amino acids: CSVEGQETSYEQYF.